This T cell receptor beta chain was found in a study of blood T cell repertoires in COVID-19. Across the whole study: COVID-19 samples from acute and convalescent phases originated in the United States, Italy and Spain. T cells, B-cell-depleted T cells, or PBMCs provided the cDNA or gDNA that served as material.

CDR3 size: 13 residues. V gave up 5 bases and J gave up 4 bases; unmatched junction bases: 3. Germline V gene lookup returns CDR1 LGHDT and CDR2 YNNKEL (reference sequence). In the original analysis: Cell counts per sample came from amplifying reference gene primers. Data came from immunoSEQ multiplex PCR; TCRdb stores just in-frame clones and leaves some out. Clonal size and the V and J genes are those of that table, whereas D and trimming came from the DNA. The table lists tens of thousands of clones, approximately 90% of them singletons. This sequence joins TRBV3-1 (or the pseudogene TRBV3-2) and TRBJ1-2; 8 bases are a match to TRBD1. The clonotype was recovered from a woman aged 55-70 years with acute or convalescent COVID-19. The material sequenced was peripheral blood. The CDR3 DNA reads TGTGCCAGCAGCATGGACAGGGCCTATGGCTACACCTTC. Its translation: CASSMDRAYGYTF.